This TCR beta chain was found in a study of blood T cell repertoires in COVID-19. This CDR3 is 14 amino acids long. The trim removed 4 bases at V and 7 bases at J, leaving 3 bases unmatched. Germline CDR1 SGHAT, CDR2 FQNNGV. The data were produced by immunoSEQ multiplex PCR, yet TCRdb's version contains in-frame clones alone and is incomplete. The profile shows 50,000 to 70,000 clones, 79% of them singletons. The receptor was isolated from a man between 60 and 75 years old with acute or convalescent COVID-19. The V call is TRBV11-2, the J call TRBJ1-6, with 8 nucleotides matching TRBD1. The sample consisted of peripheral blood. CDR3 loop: CASSWDRFNSPLHF. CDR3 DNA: TGTGCCAGCAGCTGGGACAGGTTCAATTCACCCCTCCACTTT.